This TCR beta chain originates from a study of T-cell reconstitution after alpha-beta-depleted transplantation in children. Germline CDR1 reads KGHSH; CDR2 reads LQKENI. The ends were cut back, 2 bases at V and 4 bases at J, with 17 bases in the middle. The CDR3 extends over 16 amino acids. Using unique molecular identifiers, the investigators prepared the TCRbeta library. Using its own MiXCR run on the PCR reads, TCRdb lists one record per CDR3 protein. This table has 700,000 to 850,000 distinct CDR3 sequences, 15% to 20% appearing once. Sequencing used PBMCs, mostly from graft donor cells, obtained 360 days after TCRalphabeta/CD19-depleted stem cell transplant. This receptor was obtained from a male patient between 5 and 17 years old who had a stem cell transplant for acute lymphoblastic leukemia, so the T cells may come from the graft donor. V gene TRBV18 combines with J gene TRBJ1-1; D is ambiguous. Here the CDR3 reads CASSPSVVSEGTEAFF. As DNA, the CDR3 is TGTGCCAGCTCACCATCGGTCGTCAGTGAGGGCACTGAAGCTTTCTTT.